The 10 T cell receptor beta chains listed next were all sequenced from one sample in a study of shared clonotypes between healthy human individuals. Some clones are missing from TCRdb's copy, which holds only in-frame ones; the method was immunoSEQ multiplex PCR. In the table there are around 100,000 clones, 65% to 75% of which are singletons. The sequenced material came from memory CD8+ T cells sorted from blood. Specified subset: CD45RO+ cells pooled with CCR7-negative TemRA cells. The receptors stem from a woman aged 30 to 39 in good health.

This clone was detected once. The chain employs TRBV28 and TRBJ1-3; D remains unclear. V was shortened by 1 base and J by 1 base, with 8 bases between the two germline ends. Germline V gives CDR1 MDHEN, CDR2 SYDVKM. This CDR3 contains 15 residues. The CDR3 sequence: CASSLSGWSGNTIYF. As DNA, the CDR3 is TGTGCCAGCAGTTTATCGGGATGGTCTGGAAACACCATATATTTT.

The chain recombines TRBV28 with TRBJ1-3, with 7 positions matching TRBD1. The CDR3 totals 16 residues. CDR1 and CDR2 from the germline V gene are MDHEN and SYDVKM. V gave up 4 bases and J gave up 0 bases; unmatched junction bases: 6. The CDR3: CASSSQGKPSGNTIYF. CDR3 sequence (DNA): TGTGCCAGCAGTTCACAGGGGAAGCCCTCTGGAAACACCATATATTTT.

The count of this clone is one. The CDR3 here is CASSPLVPEQGIFADTQYF. CDR3 nucleotides: TGTGCCAGCAGTCCCTTGGTCCCCGAACAGGGGATTTTCGCAGATACGCAGTATTTT. The rearrangement joins TRBV27 to TRBJ2-3; 7 nucleotides agree with TRBD1. Per the germline V gene, CDR1 is MNHEY and CDR2 is SMNVEV (reference sequence). The CDR3 totals 19 residues. V trimming: 5 bases; J trimming: 4 bases; junction bases outside the gene matches: 21.

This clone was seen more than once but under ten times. CDR3 nucleotide sequence: TGTGCCAGCAACCAGGACAGGGCCACCGGGGAGCTGTTTTTT. Translated: CASNQDRATGELFF. The rearrangement uses TRBV6-1 and TRBJ2-2, with 8 positions matching TRBD1. Trimming removed 7 bases from V and 4 bases from J; junction bases left unmatched: 5. Germline loops: CDR1 MNHNS, CDR2 SASEGT. The CDR3 length is 14 residues.

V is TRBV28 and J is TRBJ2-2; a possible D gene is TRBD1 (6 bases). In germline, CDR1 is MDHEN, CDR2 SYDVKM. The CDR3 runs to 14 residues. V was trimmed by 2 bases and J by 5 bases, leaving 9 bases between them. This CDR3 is CASSLQGWTGELFF. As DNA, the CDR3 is TGTGCCAGCAGTTTACAGGGGTGGACCGGGGAGCTGTTTTTT.

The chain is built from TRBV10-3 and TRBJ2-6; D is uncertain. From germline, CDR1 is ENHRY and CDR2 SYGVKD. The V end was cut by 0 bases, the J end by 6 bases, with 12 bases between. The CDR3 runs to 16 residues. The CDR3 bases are TGTGCCATCAGTGAGTCAGGGCAGGCGTTGGCCAACGTCCTGACTTTC. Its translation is CAISESGQALANVLTF.

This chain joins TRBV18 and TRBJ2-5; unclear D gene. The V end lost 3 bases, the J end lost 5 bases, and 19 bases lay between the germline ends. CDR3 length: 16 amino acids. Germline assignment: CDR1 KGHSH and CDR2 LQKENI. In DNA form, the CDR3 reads TGTGCCAGCTCACCTACCGAGGACCTTGGTATTGAGACCCAGTACTTC. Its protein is CASSPTEDLGIETQYF.

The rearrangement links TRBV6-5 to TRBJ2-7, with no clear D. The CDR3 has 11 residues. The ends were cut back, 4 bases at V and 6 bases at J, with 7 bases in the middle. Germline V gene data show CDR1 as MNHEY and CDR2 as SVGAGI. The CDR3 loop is CASSSVAEQYF. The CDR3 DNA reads TGTGCCAGCAGTTCCGTGGCCGAGCAGTACTTC.

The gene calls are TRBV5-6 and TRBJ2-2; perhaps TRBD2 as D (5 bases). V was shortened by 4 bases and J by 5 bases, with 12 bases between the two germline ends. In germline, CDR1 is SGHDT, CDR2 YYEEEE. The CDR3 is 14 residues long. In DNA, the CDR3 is TGTGCCAGCAGCCCCCGGGCGGGTACCGGGGAGCTGTTTTTT. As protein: CASSPRAGTGELFF.

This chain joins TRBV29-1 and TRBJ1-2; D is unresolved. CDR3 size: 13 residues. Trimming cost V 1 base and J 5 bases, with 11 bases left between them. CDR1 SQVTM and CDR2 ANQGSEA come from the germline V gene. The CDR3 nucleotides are TGCAGCGTTGAAGTGAGGGTCGGGTATGGCTACACCTTC. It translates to CSVEVRVGYGYTF.